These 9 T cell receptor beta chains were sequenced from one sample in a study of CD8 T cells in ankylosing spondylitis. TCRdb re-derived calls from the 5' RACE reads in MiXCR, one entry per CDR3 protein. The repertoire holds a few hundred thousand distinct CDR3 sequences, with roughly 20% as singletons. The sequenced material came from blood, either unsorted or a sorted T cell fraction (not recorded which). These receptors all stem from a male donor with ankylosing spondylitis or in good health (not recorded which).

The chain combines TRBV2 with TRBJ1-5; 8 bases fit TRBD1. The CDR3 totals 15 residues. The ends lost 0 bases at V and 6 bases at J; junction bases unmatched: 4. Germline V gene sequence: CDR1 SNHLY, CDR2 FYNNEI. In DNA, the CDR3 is TGTGCCAGCAGTGAAGCTCAGGGGGCATTTCAGCCCCAGCATTTT. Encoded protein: CASSEAQGAFQPQHF.

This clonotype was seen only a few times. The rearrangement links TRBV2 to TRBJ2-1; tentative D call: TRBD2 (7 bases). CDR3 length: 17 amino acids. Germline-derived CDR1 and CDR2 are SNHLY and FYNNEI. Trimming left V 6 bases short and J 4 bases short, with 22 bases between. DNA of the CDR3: TGTGCCAGCAGCGCAGGAGGAGGCGGGGGCGGATACAATGAGCAGTTCTTC. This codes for CASSAGGGGGGYNEQFF.

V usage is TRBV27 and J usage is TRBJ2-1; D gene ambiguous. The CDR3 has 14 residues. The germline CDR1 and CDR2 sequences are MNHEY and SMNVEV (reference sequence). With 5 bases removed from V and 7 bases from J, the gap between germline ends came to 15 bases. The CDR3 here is CASSPRRLGNEQFF. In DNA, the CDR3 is TGTGCCAGCAGTCCCCGGCGGTTAGGGAATGAGCAGTTCTTC.

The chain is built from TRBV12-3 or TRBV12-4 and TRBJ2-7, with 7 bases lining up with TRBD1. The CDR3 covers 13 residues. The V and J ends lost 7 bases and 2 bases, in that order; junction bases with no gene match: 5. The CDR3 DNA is TGTGCCAGCACCGGGGACAGTCCCTACGAGCAGTACTTC. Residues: CASTGDSPYEQYF.

The CDR3: CASSLGGQGAVWYF. CDR3 nucleotides: TGTGCCAGCAGCTTAGGGGGACAGGGTGCGGTGTGGTACTTC. The rearrangement links TRBV7-9 to TRBJ2-7; 9 bases align to TRBD1. V shed 1 base, J shed 12 bases, and the junction held 10 bases outside the gene matches. The germline CDR1 and CDR2 sequences are SEHNR and FQNEAQ (reference sequence). The CDR3 loop spans 14 amino acids. The complete variable domain, with remaining parts taken from reference TRBV7-9 and TRBJ2-7, reads DTGVSQNPRHKITKRGQNVTFRCDPISEHNRLYWYRQTLGQGPEFLTYFQNEAQLEKSRLLSDRFSAERPKGSFSTLEIQRTEQGDSAMYLCASSLGGQGAVWYFGPGTRLTVT.

CDR3 residues: CASSGMGRQPQHF. The CDR3 region has the DNA TGTGCCAGCAGTGGCATGGGACGTCAGCCCCAGCATTTT. V and J are TRBV6-1 and TRBJ1-5, with D maybe TRBD1 (5 bases). V was trimmed by 4 bases and J by 6 bases, leaving 10 bases between them. The germline V gene encodes CDR1 MNHNS and CDR2 SASEGT. This CDR3 contains 13 residues.

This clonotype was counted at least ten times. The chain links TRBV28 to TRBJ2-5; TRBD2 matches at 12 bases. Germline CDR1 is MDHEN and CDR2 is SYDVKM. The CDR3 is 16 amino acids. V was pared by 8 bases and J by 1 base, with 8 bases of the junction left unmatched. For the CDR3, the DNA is TGTGCCAGCGCATCCCTAGCGGGGGGGTTCCAAGAGACCCAGTACTTC. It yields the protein CASASLAGGFQETQYF. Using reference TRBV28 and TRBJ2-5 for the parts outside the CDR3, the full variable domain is DVKVTQSSRYLVKRTGEKVFLECVQDMDHENMFWYRQDPGLGLRLIYFSYDVKMKEKGDIPEGYSVSREKKERFSLILESASTNQTSMYLCASASLAGGFQETQYFGPGTRLLVL.

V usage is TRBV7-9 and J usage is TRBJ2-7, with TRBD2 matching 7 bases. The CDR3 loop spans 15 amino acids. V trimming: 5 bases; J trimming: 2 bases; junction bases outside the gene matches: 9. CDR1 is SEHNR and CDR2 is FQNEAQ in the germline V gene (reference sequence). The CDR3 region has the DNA TGTGCCAGCAGCCCTTCCATGACTAGCCCCTACGAGCAGTACTTC. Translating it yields CASSPSMTSPYEQYF. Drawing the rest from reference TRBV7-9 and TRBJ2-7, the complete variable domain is DTGVSQNPRHKITKRGQNVTFRCDPISEHNRLYWYRQTLGQGPEFLTYFQNEAQLEKSRLLSDRFSAERPKGSFSTLEIQRTEQGDSAMYLCASSPSMTSPYEQYFGPGTRLTVT.

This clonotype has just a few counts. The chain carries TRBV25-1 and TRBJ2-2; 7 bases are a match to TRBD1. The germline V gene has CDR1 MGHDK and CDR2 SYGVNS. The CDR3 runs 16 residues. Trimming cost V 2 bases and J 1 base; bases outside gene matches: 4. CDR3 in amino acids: CASSEPDRRNTGELFF. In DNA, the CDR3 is TGTGCCAGCAGTGAACCGGACAGGAGGAACACCGGGGAGCTGTTTTTT.